This TCR beta chain was identified during a study of shared clonotypes between healthy human individuals. The wider study: The cohort had a couple of women and three men, ages 18 to 49.

Study-wide results and caveats: Incomplete sequencing of sorted subsets was indicated by rarefaction despite large depth.

This CDR3 has 13 amino acids. The germline gives CDR1 SGHAT, CDR2 FQNNGV. Trimming left V 2 bases short and J 3 bases short, with 8 bases between. For this clone: The target antigen is unknown. The sample has other DNA sequences that encode this CDR3 too.

In the naive CD8 group, cells lacked CD45RO and were positively selected for CCR7, so terminally differentiated effector memory CD45RA+ cells were left out. Profiled with immunoSEQ multiplex PCR; TCRdb holds only in-frame clones, not every one. The sample has approximately 1.9 million clones, just over 90% seen once. This clonotype was obtained from a man in his late teens or twenties in good health. Some clones in this sample may be carry-over from other donors' samples. The sequenced sample was naive CD8+ T cells from PBMCs. The chain recombines TRBV11-2 with TRBJ2-7, with no clear D. The CDR3 sequence: CASSLRGGYEQYF. In nucleotides, the CDR3 is TGTGCCAGCAGCTTAAGAGGCGGCTACGAGCAGTACTTC.